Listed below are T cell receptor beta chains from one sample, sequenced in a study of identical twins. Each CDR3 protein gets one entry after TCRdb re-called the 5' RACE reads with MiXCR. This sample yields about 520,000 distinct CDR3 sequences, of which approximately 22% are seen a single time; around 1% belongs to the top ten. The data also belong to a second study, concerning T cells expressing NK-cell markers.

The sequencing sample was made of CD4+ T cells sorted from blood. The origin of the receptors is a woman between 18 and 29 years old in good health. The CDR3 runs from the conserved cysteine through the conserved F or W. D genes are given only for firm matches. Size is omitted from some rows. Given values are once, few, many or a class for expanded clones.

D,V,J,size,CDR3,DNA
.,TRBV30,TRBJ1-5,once,CAWSPGTFNQPQHF,TGTGCCTGGAGCCCCGGGACATTCAATCAGCCCCAGCATTTT
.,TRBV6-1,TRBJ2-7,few,CASSRISPGQSYEQYF,TGTGCCAGCAGCCGTATTTCCCCCGGACAGTCCTACGAGCAGTACTTC
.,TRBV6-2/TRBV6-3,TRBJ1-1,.,CASSWQNTEAFF,TGTGCCAGCAGTTGGCAGAACACTGAAGCTTTCTTT
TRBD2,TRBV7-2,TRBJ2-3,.,CASSSGLAGRSDTQYF,TGTGCCAGCAGCTCCGGACTAGCGGGACGATCGGATACGCAGTATTTT
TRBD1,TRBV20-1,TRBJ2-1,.,CSATTTRGQNDEQFF,TGCAGTGCTACCACGACCAGGGGGCAAAACGATGAGCAGTTCTTC
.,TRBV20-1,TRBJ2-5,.,CSAREGRGKTQYF,TGCAGTGCTAGGGAGGGAAGGGGAAAGACCCAGTACTTC
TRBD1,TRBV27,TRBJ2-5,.,CASSGRTGLSQTQYF,TGTGCCAGCAGTGGCCGGACAGGGCTATCTCAGACCCAGTACTTC
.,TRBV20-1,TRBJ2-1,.,CSATLAGYDNEQFF,TGCAGTGCCACCCTTGCGGGGTACGACAATGAGCAGTTCTTC
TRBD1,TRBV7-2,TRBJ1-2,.,CASSLNYRDRIYGYTF,TGTGCCAGCAGCTTAAATTACCGGGACAGGATCTATGGCTACACCTTC
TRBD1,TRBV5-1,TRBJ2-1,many,CASSLQGVEQFF,TGCGCCAGCAGCTTACAGGGGGTTGAGCAGTTCTTC
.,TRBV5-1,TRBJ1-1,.,CASSPTHGENTEAFF,TGCGCCAGCAGCCCAACCCACGGGGAGAACACTGAAGCTTTCTTT
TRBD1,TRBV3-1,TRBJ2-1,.,CASSQYGTGRYNEQFF,TGTGCCAGCAGCCAGTATGGGACAGGACGCTACAATGAGCAGTTCTTC
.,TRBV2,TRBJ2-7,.,CASTIGPEQYF,TGTGCCAGTACTATCGGTCCCGAGCAGTACTTC
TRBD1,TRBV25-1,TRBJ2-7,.,CASKLGTGPSGQYF,TGTGCCAGCAAGCTAGGGACAGGTCCTTCCGGGCAGTACTTC
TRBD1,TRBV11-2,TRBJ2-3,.,CASSLGQGPGTPQDTQYF,TGTGCCAGCAGCTTAGGACAGGGGCCCGGGACTCCGCAAGATACGCAGTATTTT
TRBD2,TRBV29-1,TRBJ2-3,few,CSVASLAGGRDTQYF,TGCAGCGTTGCGTCGCTAGCGGGAGGTCGAGATACGCAGTATTTT
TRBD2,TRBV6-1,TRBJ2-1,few,CASRLAGALYNEQFF,TGTGCCAGCAGGCTAGCGGGGGCCCTTTACAATGAGCAGTTCTTC
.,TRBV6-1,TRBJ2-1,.,CASSPTSFASNEQFF,TGTGCCAGCAGCCCGACTAGTTTTGCCAGCAATGAGCAGTTCTTC
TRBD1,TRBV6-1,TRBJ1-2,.,CASSHHHPGQVMFNGYTF,TGTGCCAGCAGCCATCACCATCCCGGACAGGTTATGTTTAATGGCTACACCTTC
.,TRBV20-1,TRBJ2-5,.,CSATKPTGQETQYF,TGCAGTGCAACGAAACCGACGGGCCAAGAGACCCAGTACTTC
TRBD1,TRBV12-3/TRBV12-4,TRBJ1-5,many,CASRIGQGAQPQHF,TGTGCCAGCAGGATAGGACAGGGGGCCCAGCCCCAGCATTTT
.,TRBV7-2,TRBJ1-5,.,CASSLTPAGQPQHF,TGTGCCAGCAGCTTAACGCCGGCGGGGCAGCCCCAGCATTTT
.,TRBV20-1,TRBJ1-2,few,CSARDRATYGYTF,TGCAGTGCTAGAGATCGTGCCACCTATGGCTACACCTTC
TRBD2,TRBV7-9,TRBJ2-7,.,CASSDIRSGTRQYF,TGTGCCAGCAGCGATATCCGATCCGGGACTAGGCAGTACTTC
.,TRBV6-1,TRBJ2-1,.,CASRGRGLSYNEQFF,TGTGCCAGCAGGGGACGCGGACTCTCCTACAATGAGCAGTTCTTC
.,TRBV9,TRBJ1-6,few,CASSVDQGRSPLHF,TGTGCCAGCAGCGTTGATCAGGGTCGTTCACCCCTCCACTTT
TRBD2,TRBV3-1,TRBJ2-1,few,CASSQLGGNEQFF,TGTGCCAGCAGCCAACTCGGGGGGAATGAGCAGTTCTTC
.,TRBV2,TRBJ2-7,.,CASNLKGGHYEQYF,TGTGCCAGCAATCTTAAGGGGGGTCACTACGAGCAGTACTTC
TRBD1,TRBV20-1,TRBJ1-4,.,CSVAGRGLVASNEKLFF,TGCAGTGTGGCGGGCAGGGGGCTTGTCGCTTCTAATGAAAAACTGTTTTTT
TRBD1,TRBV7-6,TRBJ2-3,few,CASSLAPRTGYADTQYF,TGTGCCAGCAGCTTAGCGCCCAGGACAGGTTACGCGGATACGCAGTATTTT
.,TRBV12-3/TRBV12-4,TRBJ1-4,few,CASSLFGLTNEKLFF,TGTGCCAGCAGTTTGTTCGGACTTACGAACGAAAAACTGTTTTTT
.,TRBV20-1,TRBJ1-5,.,CSALRRFGGTPSNQPQHF,TGCAGTGCTCTCCGACGCTTTGGGGGCACCCCTAGCAATCAGCCCCAGCATTTT
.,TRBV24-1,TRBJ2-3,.,CATSDREDTQYF,TGTGCCACCAGTGATCGGGAGGATACGCAGTATTTT
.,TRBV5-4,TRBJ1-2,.,CASSLETRLNGYTF,TGTGCCAGCAGCTTGGAGACCAGACTTAATGGCTACACCTTC
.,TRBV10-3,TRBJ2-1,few,CAIMNAAANEQFF,TGTGCCATCATGAACGCAGCGGCGAATGAGCAGTTCTTC
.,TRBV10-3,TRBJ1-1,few,CATQAPGNMNTEAFF,TGTGCCACCCAAGCCCCGGGGAACATGAACACTGAAGCTTTCTTT
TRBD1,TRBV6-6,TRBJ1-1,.,CASSYSDREAFF,TGTGCCAGCAGTTACTCGGACAGGGAAGCTTTCTTT
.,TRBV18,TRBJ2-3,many,CASSPRDDSTDTQYF,TGTGCCAGCTCACCACGGGACGACAGCACAGATACGCAGTATTTT
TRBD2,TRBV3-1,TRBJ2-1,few,CASSQGGPASGSSYNEQFF,TGTGCCAGCAGCCAAGGGGGACCGGCTAGCGGGAGCTCCTACAATGAGCAGTTCTTC
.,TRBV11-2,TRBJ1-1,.,CASSLIWGNTEAFF,TGTGCCAGCAGCTTAATCTGGGGGAACACTGAAGCTTTCTTT
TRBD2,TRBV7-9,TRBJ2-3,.,CASTTSSGGPTDTQYF,TGTGCCAGCACCACGTCGAGCGGGGGCCCCACAGATACGCAGTATTTT